The 15 T cell receptor beta chains given below trace back to one sample, sequenced in a study of blood T cell repertoires in COVID-19. The protocol was immunoSEQ multiplex PCR, while the TCRdb copy is restricted to in-frame clones and leaves out a portion. The data contain 110,000 to 150,000 clones, 75% to 90% of them singletons. Sequencing input: peripheral blood. These receptors were collected from a man in his sixties or seventies who had recovered from COVID-19.

The chain couples TRBV5-1 to TRBJ2-1; 8 positions agree with TRBD2. CDR3 length equals 14 residues. The trim removed 5 bases at V and 6 bases at J, leaving 7 bases unmatched. Per germline, CDR1 SGHRS and CDR2 YFSETQ. In DNA form, the CDR3 reads TGCGCCAGCAGACAGCGGGAGTATTCCAATGAGCAGTTCTTC. Amino acids: CASRQREYSNEQFF.

The chain joins TRBV10-3 to TRBJ2-3, with a weak D call TRBD2 (7 bases). V gave up 1 base and J gave up 1 base, with 18 bases separating them. CDR1 is ENHRY, CDR2 SYGVKD, per germline. There are 18 residues in the CDR3. For the CDR3, the DNA is TGTGCCATCAGTGAGTTTGACTTCCAAGGGGGGGGCACAGATACGCAGTATTTT. This encodes CAISEFDFQGGGTDTQYF.

The sample holds one count of this clone. The chain employs TRBV27 and TRBJ2-3, with 9 nucleotides matching TRBD2. V lost 4 bases, J lost 5 bases, and 7 bases stayed unmatched. This CDR3 has 15 amino acids. Per germline, CDR1 MNHEY and CDR2 SMNVEV (reference sequence). The CDR3 region is CASSWAGGPGDTQYF. In DNA, the CDR3 is TGTGCCAGCAGTTGGGCGGGAGGGCCCGGAGATACGCAGTATTTT.

The chain combines TRBV7-2 with TRBJ1-5; possibly TRBD1 for D (5 bases). The CDR3 totals 14 residues. Trimming left V 4 bases short and J 3 bases short, with 10 bases between. From germline, CDR1 is SGHTA and CDR2 FQGNSA. This chain's CDR3 is CASSSRTINQPQHF. CDR3 sequence (DNA): TGTGCCAGCAGCTCGAGGACAATCAATCAGCCCCAGCATTTT.

The chain joins TRBV7-9 to TRBJ2-3; D gene ambiguous. Germline V gene sequence: CDR1 SEHNR, CDR2 FQNEAQ (reference sequence). The CDR3 contains 13 residues. V dropped 4 bases and J dropped 4 bases, with 9 bases sitting between them. This chain's CDR3 is CASSSPYADTQYF. The CDR3 DNA reads as TGTGCCAGCAGCTCCCCCTACGCAGATACGCAGTATTTT. The complete variable domain, with remaining parts taken from reference TRBV7-9 and TRBJ2-3, reads DTGVSQNPRHKITKRGQNVTFRCDPISEHNRLYWYRQTLGQGPEFLTYFQNEAQLEKSRLLSDRFSAERPKGSFSTLEIQRTEQGDSAMYLCASSSPYADTQYFGPGTRLTVL.

The J gene is TRBJ2-1, the V gene TRBV5-1; 8 nucleotides line up with TRBD2. V shed 0 bases, J shed 7 bases, and the junction held 6 bases outside the gene matches. This CDR3 comprises 15 residues. Per germline, CDR1 SGHRS and CDR2 YFSETQ. Here the CDR3 DNA reads TGCGCCAGCAGCTTGGCCGGAGCGGGAGTTAATGAGCAGTTCTTC. Translation: CASSLAGAGVNEQFF.

The chain recombines TRBV27 with TRBJ2-1, with a tentative D call TRBD1 (6 bases). The germline gives CDR1 MNHEY, CDR2 SMNVEV (reference sequence). Trimming cost V 2 bases and J 9 bases, with 8 bases left between them. The CDR3 runs 12 residues. This CDR3 is CASSLQGTEQFF. In nucleotides, the CDR3 is TGTGCCAGCAGTTTACAGGGGACTGAGCAGTTCTTC.

The chain links TRBV27 to TRBJ2-7; 8 positions match TRBD2. The V and J ends lost 2 bases and 2 bases, in that order; junction bases with no gene match: 5. Germline loops: CDR1 MNHEY, CDR2 SMNVEV (reference sequence). The CDR3 is made up of 15 amino acids. CDR3 nucleotide sequence: TGTGCCAGCAGTTTAAAAACTAGCGGACCCTACGAGCAGTACTTC. Translated: CASSLKTSGPYEQYF.

The V and J genes are TRBV15 and TRBJ2-2; D is ambiguous. With 2 bases removed from V and 7 bases from J, the gap between germline ends came to 5 bases. CDR1 LNHNV and CDR2 YYDKDF come from the germline V gene (reference sequence). The CDR3 is 12 amino acids. The CDR3 loop reads CATSRSRGELFF. The CDR3 DNA sequence: TGTGCCACCAGCAGATCCCGCGGGGAGCTGTTTTTT. The full variable domain, completed using reference TRBV15 and TRBJ2-2, is DAMVIQNPRYQVTQFGKPVTLSCSQTLNHNVMYWYQQKSSQAPKLLFHYYDKDFNNEADTPDNFQSRRPNTSFCFLDIRSPGLGDTAMYLCATSRSRGELFFGEGSRLTVL.

The rearrangement joins TRBV5-6 to TRBJ2-5; D ambiguous. Germline loops: CDR1 SGHDT, CDR2 YYEEEE. The ends were cut back, 0 bases at V and 2 bases at J, with 8 bases in the middle. The CDR3 covers 14 residues. CDR3 in amino acids: CASSLAGGQETQYF. CDR3 DNA: TGTGCCAGCAGCTTGGCCGGCGGTCAAGAGACCCAGTACTTC. The full variable domain, in which reference TRBV5-6 and TRBJ2-5 provide the parts outside the CDR3, is DAGVTQSPTHLIKTRGQQVTLRCSPKSGHDTVSWYQQALGQGPQFIFQYYEEEERQRGNFPDRFSGHQFPNYSSELNVNALLLGDSALYLCASSLAGGQETQYFGPGTRLLVL.

The gene calls are TRBV24-1 and TRBJ2-3, with 8 positions matching TRBD2. With 3 bases clipped from V and 5 bases from J, the junction kept 12 bases outside the gene matches. Germline V CDR1 and CDR2: KGHDR, SFDVKD. The CDR3 runs to 17 residues. The CDR3 DNA sequence: TGTGCCACCAGTGATCCCCGTCCGGAAGCGGGAGAAGATACGCAGTATTTT. Its translation is CATSDPRPEAGEDTQYF.

In its sample, this clone was seen many times. The V call is TRBV18, the J call TRBJ2-6; D is ambiguous. V lost 3 bases to trimming and J lost 0 bases, with 15 bases between them. The CDR3 runs to 18 residues. The germline V gene encodes CDR1 KGHSH and CDR2 LQKENI. The CDR3 here is CASSPREVKPSGANVLTF. The CDR3 nucleotides read TGTGCCAGCTCACCTAGAGAGGTAAAACCCTCTGGGGCCAACGTCCTGACTTTC.

This clone was detected a few times. The chain joins TRBV5-4 to TRBJ1-1, with 7 bases that match TRBD1. Germline-derived CDR1 and CDR2 are SGHNT and YYREEE (reference sequence). V was clipped by 1 base and J by 2 bases; unmatched bases: 11. The CDR3 length is 17 residues. The CDR3 spells CASSLSDREGENTEAFF. The CDR3 DNA is TGTGCCAGCAGCTTGAGTGACAGGGAAGGGGAAAACACTGAAGCTTTCTTT.

The V gene is TRBV2, the J gene TRBJ1-4, with D possibly being TRBD1 (6 bases). The CDR3 contains 15 residues. Trimming left V 7 bases short and J 7 bases short, with 19 bases between. The germline CDR1 and CDR2 sequences are SNHLY and FYNNEI. As DNA, the CDR3 is TGTGCCAGCACCGGAGGTGCAGGGGAGGGTGAAAAACTGTTTTTT. Translating it yields CASTGGAGEGEKLFF.

This clone showed up just a few times. The rearrangement links TRBV18 to TRBJ2-1; D is undetermined. V was trimmed by 2 bases and J by 1 base, leaving 3 bases between them. CDR3 length: 13 residues. Per germline, CDR1 KGHSH and CDR2 LQKENI. The CDR3: CASSPESYNEQFF. The CDR3 nucleotides are TGTGCCAGCTCACCAGAGTCCTACAATGAGCAGTTCTTC.